This T cell receptor (beta chain) was found in a study of CD8+CD57+ T cells in acquired aplastic anemia. Overall study: Across the sorted CD4+ and CD8+ cells, DNA amounts averaged about 3 ug. General study results and limits: Between the patient and control groups, CD8+ Simpson's diversity did not differ significantly. Patients and controls were found to share 25 to 35 CD8+ CDR3 sequences.

Remarks on this clonotype: Its antigen is unknown. A read error may be the cause here, since a much bigger clone is one base away.

Flow cytometry had shown expanded CD8+CD57+ cells in the patients chosen for sequencing. V was trimmed by 1 base and J by 7 bases, leaving 13 bases between them. The CDR3 covers 13 residues. The germline gives CDR1 DFQATT, CDR2 SNEGSKA (reference sequence). The TCR beta profiling, which covered VDJ combination and CDR3 sequence, was carried out using genomic DNA as the template. One entry per CDR3 protein results from TCRdb running MiXCR on the reads. This sample yields 450,000 to 550,000 distinct CDR3 sequences, of which around 30% are seen a single time; less than 1% belongs to the top ten. V is TRBV20-1 and J is TRBJ2-5; D possibly corresponds to TRBD2 (5 bases). The origin of this receptor is a human donor with aplastic anemia. Sequencing used sorted CD4+, CD8+, or CD8+CD57+ T cells (not recorded which) from PBMCs. The CDR3 bases are TGCAGTGCTAGAGTCACTAGTATAGGGACCCAGTACTTC. Protein: CSARVTSIGTQYF.